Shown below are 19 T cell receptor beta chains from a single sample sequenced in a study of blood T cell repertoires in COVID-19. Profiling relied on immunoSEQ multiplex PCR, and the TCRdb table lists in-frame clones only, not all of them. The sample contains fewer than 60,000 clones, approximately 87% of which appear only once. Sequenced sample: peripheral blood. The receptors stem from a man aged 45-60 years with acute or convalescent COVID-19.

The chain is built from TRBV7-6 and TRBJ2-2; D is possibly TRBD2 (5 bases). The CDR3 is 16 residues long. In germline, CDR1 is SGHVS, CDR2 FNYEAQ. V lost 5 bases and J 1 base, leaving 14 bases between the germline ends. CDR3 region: CASSPRTGMNTGELFF. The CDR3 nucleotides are TGTGCCAGCAGCCCCCGAACGGGGATGAACACCGGGGAGCTGTTTTTT.

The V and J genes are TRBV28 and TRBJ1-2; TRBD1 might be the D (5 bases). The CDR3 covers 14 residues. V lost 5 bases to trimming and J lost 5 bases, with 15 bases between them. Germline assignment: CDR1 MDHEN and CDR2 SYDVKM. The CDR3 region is CASSPPAGRYGYTF. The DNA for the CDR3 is TGTGCCAGCAGTCCCCCGGCAGGGCGGTATGGCTACACCTTC.

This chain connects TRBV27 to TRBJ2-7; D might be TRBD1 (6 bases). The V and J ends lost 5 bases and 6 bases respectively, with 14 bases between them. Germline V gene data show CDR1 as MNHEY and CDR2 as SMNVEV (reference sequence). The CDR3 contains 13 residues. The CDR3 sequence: CASSLGWGLEQYF. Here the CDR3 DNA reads TGTGCCAGCAGTCTAGGGTGGGGGCTCGAGCAGTACTTC.

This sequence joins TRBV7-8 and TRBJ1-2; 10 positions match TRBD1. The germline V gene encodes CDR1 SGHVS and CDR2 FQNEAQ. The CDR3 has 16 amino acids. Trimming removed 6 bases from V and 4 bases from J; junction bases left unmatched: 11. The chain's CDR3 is CASRRETGGGIYGYTF. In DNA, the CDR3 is TGTGCCAGCAGGAGAGAGACAGGGGGCGGTATCTATGGCTACACCTTC. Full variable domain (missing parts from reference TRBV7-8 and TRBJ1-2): GAGVSQSPRYKVAKRGQDVALRCDPISGHVSLFWYQQALGQGPEFLTYFQNEAQLDKSGLPSDRFFAERPEGSVSTLKIQRTQQEDSAVYLCASRRETGGGIYGYTFGSGTRLTVV.

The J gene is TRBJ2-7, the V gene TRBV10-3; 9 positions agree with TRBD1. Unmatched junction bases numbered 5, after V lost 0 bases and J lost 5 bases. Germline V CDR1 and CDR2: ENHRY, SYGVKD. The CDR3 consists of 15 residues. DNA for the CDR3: TGTGCCATCAGTGAGTCGAAGGGACAGGGTCACGAGCAGTACTTC. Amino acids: CAISESKGQGHEQYF.

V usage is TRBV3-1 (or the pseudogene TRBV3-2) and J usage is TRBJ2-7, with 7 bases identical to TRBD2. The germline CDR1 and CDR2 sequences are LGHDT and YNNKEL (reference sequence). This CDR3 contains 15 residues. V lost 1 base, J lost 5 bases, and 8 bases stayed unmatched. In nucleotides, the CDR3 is TGTGCCAGCAGCCAAGCGGCGACTAGCTTCCACGAGCAGTACTTC. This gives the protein CASSQAATSFHEQYF.

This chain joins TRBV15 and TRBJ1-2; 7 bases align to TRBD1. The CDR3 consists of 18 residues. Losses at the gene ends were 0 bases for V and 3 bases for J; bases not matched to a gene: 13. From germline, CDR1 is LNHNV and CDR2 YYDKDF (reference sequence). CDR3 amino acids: CATSRDGGRGRSYYGYTF. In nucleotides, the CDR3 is TGTGCCACCAGCAGAGATGGGGGTAGGGGGCGCAGTTACTATGGCTACACCTTC.

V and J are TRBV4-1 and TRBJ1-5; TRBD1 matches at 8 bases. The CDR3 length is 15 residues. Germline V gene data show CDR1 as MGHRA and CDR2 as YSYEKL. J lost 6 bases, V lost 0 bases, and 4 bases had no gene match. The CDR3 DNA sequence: TGCGCCAGCAGCCAAGATGGACAGGGAACTCAGCCCCAGCATTTT. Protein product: CASSQDGQGTQPQHF.

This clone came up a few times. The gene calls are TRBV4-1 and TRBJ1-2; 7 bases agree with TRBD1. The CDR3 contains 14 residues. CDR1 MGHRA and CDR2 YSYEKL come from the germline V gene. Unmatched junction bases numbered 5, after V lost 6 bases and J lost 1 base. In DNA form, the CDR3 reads TGCGCCAGCAGTCGCTCAGGGGGTAACTATGGCTACACCTTC. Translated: CASSRSGGNYGYTF.

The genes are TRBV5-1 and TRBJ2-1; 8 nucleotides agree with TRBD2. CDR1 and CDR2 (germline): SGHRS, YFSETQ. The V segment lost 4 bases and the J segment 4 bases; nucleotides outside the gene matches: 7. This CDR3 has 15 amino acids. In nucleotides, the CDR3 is TGCGCCAGCAGCCCAACGGGACTAGTTTACAATGAGCAGTTCTTC. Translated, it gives CASSPTGLVYNEQFF.

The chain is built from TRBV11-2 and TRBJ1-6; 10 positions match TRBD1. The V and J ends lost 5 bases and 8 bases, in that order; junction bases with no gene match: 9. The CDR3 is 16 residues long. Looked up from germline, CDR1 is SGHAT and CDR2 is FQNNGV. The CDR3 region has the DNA TGTGCCAGCAGCCCGGCCAAGGGACAGGGGTATTCACCCCTCCACTTT. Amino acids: CASSPAKGQGYSPLHF. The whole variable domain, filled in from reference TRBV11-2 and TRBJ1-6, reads EAGVAQSPRYKIIEKRQSVAFWCNPISGHATLYWYQQILGQGPKLLIQFQNNGVVDDSQLPKDRFSAERLKGVDSTLKIQPAKLEDSAVYLCASSPAKGQGYSPLHFGNGTRLTVT.

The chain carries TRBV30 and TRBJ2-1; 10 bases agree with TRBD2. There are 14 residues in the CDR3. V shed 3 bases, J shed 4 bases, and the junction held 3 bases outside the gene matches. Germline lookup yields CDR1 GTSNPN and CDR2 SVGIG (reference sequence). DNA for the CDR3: TGTGCCTGGAGCCCTAGCGGGAGTTACAATGAGCAGTTCTTC. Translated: CAWSPSGSYNEQFF. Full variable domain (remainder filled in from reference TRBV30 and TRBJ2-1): SQTIHQWPATLVQPVGSPLSLECTVEGTSNPNLYWYRQAAGRGLQLLFYSVGIGQISSEVPQNLSASRPQDRQFILSSKKLLLSDSGFYLCAWSPSGSYNEQFFGPGTRLTVL.

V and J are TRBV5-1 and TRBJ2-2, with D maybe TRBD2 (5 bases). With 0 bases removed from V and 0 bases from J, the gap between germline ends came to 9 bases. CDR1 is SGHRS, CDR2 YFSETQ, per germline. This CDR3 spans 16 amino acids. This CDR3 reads CASSLVPGSNTGELFF. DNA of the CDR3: TGCGCCAGCAGCTTGGTTCCGGGATCGAACACCGGGGAGCTGTTTTTT.

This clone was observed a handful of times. This CDR3 reads CASSLTGGFNTEAFF. The CDR3 bases are TGCGCCAGCAGCTTGACAGGGGGCTTCAACACTGAAGCTTTCTTT. This sequence joins TRBV5-1 and TRBJ1-1; 9 nucleotides agree with TRBD1. The trim removed 1 base at V and 2 bases at J, leaving 3 bases unmatched. The CDR3 runs to 15 residues. Germline assignment: CDR1 SGHRS and CDR2 YFSETQ.

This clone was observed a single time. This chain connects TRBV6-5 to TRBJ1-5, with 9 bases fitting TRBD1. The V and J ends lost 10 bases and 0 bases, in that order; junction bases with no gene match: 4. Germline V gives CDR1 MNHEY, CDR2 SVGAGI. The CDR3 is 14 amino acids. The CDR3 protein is CATGTGYSNQPQHF. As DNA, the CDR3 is TGTGCCACCGGGACAGGGTATAGCAATCAGCCCCAGCATTTT.

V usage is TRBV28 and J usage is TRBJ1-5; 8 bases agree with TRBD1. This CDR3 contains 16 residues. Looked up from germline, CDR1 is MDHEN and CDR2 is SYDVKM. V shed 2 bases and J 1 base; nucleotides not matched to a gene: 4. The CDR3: CASSLRDRGSNQPQHF. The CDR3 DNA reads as TGTGCCAGCAGTTTACGCGACAGGGGCAGCAATCAGCCCCAGCATTTT. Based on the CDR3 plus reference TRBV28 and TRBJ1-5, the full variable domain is DVKVTQSSRYLVKRTGEKVFLECVQDMDHENMFWYRQDPGLGLRLIYFSYDVKMKEKGDIPEGYSVSREKKERFSLILESASTNQTSMYLCASSLRDRGSNQPQHFGDGTRLSIL.

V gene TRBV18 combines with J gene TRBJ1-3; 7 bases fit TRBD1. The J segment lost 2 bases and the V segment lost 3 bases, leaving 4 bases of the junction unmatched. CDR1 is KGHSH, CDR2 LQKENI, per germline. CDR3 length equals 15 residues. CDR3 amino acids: CASSPSQGAGNTIYF. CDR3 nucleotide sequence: TGTGCCAGCTCACCCAGTCAGGGGGCTGGAAACACCATATATTTT.

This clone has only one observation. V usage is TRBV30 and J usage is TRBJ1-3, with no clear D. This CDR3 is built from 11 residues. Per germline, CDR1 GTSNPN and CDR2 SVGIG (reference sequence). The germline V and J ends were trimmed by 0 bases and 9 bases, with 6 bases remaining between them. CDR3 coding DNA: TGTGCCTGGAGTGTGTCTCGCACCATATATTTT. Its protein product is CAWSVSRTIYF. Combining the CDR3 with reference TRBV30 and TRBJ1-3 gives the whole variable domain SQTIHQWPATLVQPVGSPLSLECTVEGTSNPNLYWYRQAAGRGLQLLFYSVGIGQISSEVPQNLSASRPQDRQFILSSKKLLLSDSGFYLCAWSVSRTIYFGEGSWLTVV.

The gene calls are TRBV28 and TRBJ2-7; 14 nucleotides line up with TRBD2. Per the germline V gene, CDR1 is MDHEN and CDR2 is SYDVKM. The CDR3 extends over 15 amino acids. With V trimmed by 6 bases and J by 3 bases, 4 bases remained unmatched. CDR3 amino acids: CASRSGTSGSYEQYF. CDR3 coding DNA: TGTGCCAGCAGGTCCGGGACTAGCGGGAGCTACGAGCAGTACTTC. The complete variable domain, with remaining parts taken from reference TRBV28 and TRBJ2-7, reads DVKVTQSSRYLVKRTGEKVFLECVQDMDHENMFWYRQDPGLGLRLIYFSYDVKMKEKGDIPEGYSVSREKKERFSLILESASTNQTSMYLCASRSGTSGSYEQYFGPGTRLTVT.